The subject of this entry is one T cell receptor (beta chain). The data were produced by immunoSEQ multiplex PCR, yet TCRdb's version contains in-frame clones alone and is incomplete. The sample has about 92,000 clones; around 92% are singletons. The data originate from a study of T cell changes during pregnancy in multiple sclerosis. V was shortened by 7 bases and J by 2 bases, with 14 bases between the two germline ends. This CDR3 comprises 15 residues. Germline assignment: CDR1 MNHNY and CDR2 SVGAGI (reference sequence). The J gene is TRBJ2-2, the V gene TRBV6-6; D perhaps matches TRBD1 (5 bases). The specimen was peripheral blood, collected in the first trimester of pregnancy. The sequence came from a female donor with multiple sclerosis, enrolled in a pregnancy study. CDR3 coding DNA: TGTGCCAGCATGTGGGGCCTAGATAACACCGGGGAGCTGTTTTTT. This translates into CASMWGLDNTGELFF.